At least ten counts were recorded for the clone carrying this T cell receptor beta chain. Its antigen is still unknown. This record belongs to a study of T-cell reconstitution after alpha-beta-depleted transplantation in children. Findings and limits, study-wide: Reports say that about two months after transplant, the alpha-beta T cells came out of several hundred graft clones that had expanded.

Preparation of the TCRbeta library was carried out with unique molecular identifiers. TCRdb redid the calling of the PCR reads with MiXCR, one entry per CDR3 protein. The sample yields about 980,000 distinct CDR3 sequences, about 30% seen once. This CDR3 has 14 residues. Germline V gives CDR1 MDHEN, CDR2 SYDVKM. V gave up 1 base and J gave up 4 bases, with 8 bases separating them. Sequencing used PBMCs, mostly from graft donor cells, obtained 360 days after TCRalphabeta/CD19-depleted stem cell transplant. The TCR comes from a boy under three years old who had a stem cell transplant for SCID, so the T cells may come from the graft donor. The chain uses TRBV28 and TRBJ1-5; D possibly corresponds to TRBD1 (6 bases). The CDR3 spells CASSLSGENQPQHF. CDR3 bases: TGTGCCAGCAGTTTATCAGGGGAAAATCAGCCCCAGCATTTT. The full variable domain, with the rest looked up from reference TRBV28 and TRBJ1-5, is DVKVTQSSRYLVKRTGEKVFLECVQDMDHENMFWYRQDPGLGLRLIYFSYDVKMKEKGDIPEGYSVSREKKERFSLILESASTNQTSMYLCASSLSGENQPQHFGDGTRLSIL.